Listed below are T cell receptor beta chains from one sample, sequenced in a study of T cells in Graves' hyperthyroidism and ophthalmopathy. Using its own MiXCR run on the multiplex PCR reads, TCRdb lists one record per CDR3 protein. The profile shows some 510,000 distinct CDR3 sequences, around 20% of them singletons. The specimen sequenced was blood. Every receptor here comes from a man younger than 35 with Graves' hyperthyroidism. Both conserved end residues are part of each CDR3. Fields, in order: clone size, J gene, D gene, V gene, CDR3 protein, CDR3 DNA. D genes are given only for firm matches. Rows give clone size only sometimes, using once, few, many, or a class for an expanded clone.

many,TRBJ1-2,TRBD1,TRBV28,CASSPGQGLKFYGYTF,TGTGCCAGCAGTCCGGGACAGGGCCTTAAATTCTATGGCTACACCTTC
many,TRBJ2-7,TRBD2,TRBV12-3/TRBV12-4,CASSLAAGISYEQYF,TGTGCCAGCAGCCTCGCAGCGGGGATTTCCTACGAGCAGTACTTC
many,TRBJ1-2,-,TRBV2,CASSEFPGIYGYTF,TGTGCCAGCAGTGAATTTCCGGGGATCTATGGCTACACCTTC
many,TRBJ1-3,-,TRBV11-2,CASSLMWDINTIYF,TGTGCCAGCAGCTTAATGTGGGACATAAACACCATATATTTT
many,TRBJ1-1,-,TRBV2,CASEPRVLNTEAFF,TGTGCCAGCGAACCCCGGGTTCTGAACACTGAAGCTTTCTTT
many,TRBJ1-1,-,TRBV6-5,CASSYLDGYTEAFF,TGTGCCAGCAGTTACTTGGACGGGTACACTGAAGCTTTCTTT
-,TRBJ2-5,-,TRBV11-3,CASSPAGGWETQYF,TGTGCCAGCAGTCCCGCTGGCGGATGGGAGACCCAGTACTTC
many,TRBJ1-1,-,TRBV19,CASSGQRVDTEAFF,TGTGCCAGTAGCGGACAGCGGGTGGACACTGAAGCTTTCTTT
many,TRBJ2-7,TRBD2,TRBV6-5,CASTTTKRGPIEQYF,TGTGCCAGCACCACGACCAAGCGGGGGCCCATAGAGCAGTACTTC
many,TRBJ2-7,-,TRBV6-1,CASSEARQYDEQYF,TGTGCCAGCAGTGAAGCGAGACAGTACGACGAGCAGTACTTC
many,TRBJ1-2,-,TRBV2,CASSTPPGVTNYGYTF,TGTGCCAGCAGTACCCCCCCAGGAGTCACTAACTATGGCTACACCTTC
many,TRBJ2-7,TRBD2,TRBV5-1,CATSRAAGEHSEQYF,TGCGCTACCTCCCGGGCGGCGGGGGAACATAGCGAGCAGTACTTC
many,TRBJ1-2,-,TRBV12-3/TRBV12-4,CASRGQSDGYTF,TGTGCCAGCAGAGGACAGAGCGATGGCTACACCTTC
few,TRBJ1-1,TRBD1,TRBV30,CAWSVHRGLFGNTEAFF,TGTGCCTGGAGTGTACACAGGGGGCTGTTTGGGAACACTGAAGCTTTCTTT
many,TRBJ2-7,-,TRBV7-2,CASSLRPTYEQYF,TGTGCCAGCAGCTTGAGACCGACCTACGAGCAGTACTTC
many,TRBJ2-2,TRBD2,TRBV6-1,CASSLTSGVGTGELFF,TGTGCCAGCAGTCTTACTAGCGGGGTCGGCACCGGGGAGCTGTTTTTT
-,TRBJ1-5,-,TRBV9,CASSVDSSNQPRHF,TGTGCCAGCAGCGTGGACAGTAGCAATCAGCCCCGGCATTTT
-,TRBJ1-2,-,TRBV6-1,CASSLRDTDYGYTF,TGTGCCAGCAGTCTCCGGGACACAGACTATGGCTACACCTTC
many,TRBJ1-5,-,TRBV6-1,CASSVMKSGNQPQHF,TGTGCCAGCAGTGTAATGAAGTCGGGCAATCAGCCCCAGCATTTT
few,TRBJ2-7,-,TRBV11-2,CASSLGGPGWDHEQYF,TGTGCCAGCAGCTTAGGGGGGCCAGGGTGGGACCACGAGCAGTACTTC
few,TRBJ2-7,TRBD1,TRBV4-1,CASSHHRTGKSSYEQYF,TGCGCCAGCAGCCATCATCGGACAGGGAAGAGCTCCTACGAGCAGTACTTC
many,TRBJ2-7,TRBD1,TRBV7-9,CASSHGTGPTYEQYF,TGTGCCAGCAGCCACGGGACAGGGCCTACCTACGAGCAGTACTTC
many,TRBJ1-5,-,TRBV7-9,CASSLGTSELYSNQPQHF,TGTGCCAGCAGCTTAGGGACATCTGAACTCTATAGCAATCAGCCCCAGCATTTT
-,TRBJ2-2,TRBD1,TRBV11-2,CASSRPDRVNPGELFF,TGTGCCAGCAGCCGCCCGGACAGGGTAAACCCCGGGGAGCTGTTTTTT
-,TRBJ1-5,TRBD1,TRBV6-1,CASKGARDSSRGQPQHF,TGTGCCAGCAAAGGCGCTCGGGACTCATCCAGGGGGCAGCCCCAGCATTTT
few,TRBJ1-2,-,TRBV6-1,CASCYQDRSNYGYTF,TGTGCCAGCTGCTATCAGGACAGATCTAACTATGGCTACACCTTC
many,TRBJ1-1,-,TRBV14,CASSHSIGAEAFF,TGTGCCAGCAGCCATTCTATCGGAGCGGAAGCTTTCTTT
many,TRBJ1-5,-,TRBV2,CASSSTVRNQPQHF,TGTGCCAGCAGTTCAACGGTGCGCAATCAGCCCCAGCATTTT
many,TRBJ1-3,-,TRBV12-3/TRBV12-4,CASTLGFSSGNTIYF,TGTGCCAGCACCTTGGGGTTTTCCTCTGGAAACACCATATATTTT
-,TRBJ1-5,-,TRBV28,CASSSLDMWNQPQHF,TGTGCCAGCAGCTCCCTCGACATGTGGAATCAGCCCCAGCATTTT
many,TRBJ1-1,TRBD1,TRBV27,CASSPRNLTGLGAGTEAFF,TGTGCCAGCAGTCCGCGCAACCTGACAGGGTTGGGCGCAGGGACTGAAGCTTTCTTT
many,TRBJ2-5,-,TRBV6-5,CASSYWRDQETQYF,TGTGCCAGCAGTTACTGGCGGGACCAAGAGACCCAGTACTTC
many,TRBJ2-5,-,TRBV7-9,CASSPRRTGETQYF,TGTGCCAGCAGCCCGCGACGGACTGGAGAGACCCAGTACTTC
-,TRBJ2-5,TRBD2,TRBV28,CASSLMAGGADQETQYF,TGTGCCAGCAGTTTAATGGCGGGGGGGGCCGACCAAGAGACCCAGTACTTC
many,TRBJ1-5,-,TRBV28,CAGAAGAWNQPQHF,TGTGCCGGAGCTGCAGGGGCATGGAATCAGCCCCAGCATTTT
-,TRBJ2-4,TRBD2,TRBV5-4,CASSLAGTSGGAGGGIQYF,TGTGCCAGCAGCTTGGCCGGGACTAGCGGGGGGGCCGGTGGAGGCATTCAGTACTTC
many,TRBJ1-1,-,TRBV12-3/TRBV12-4,CASSLASRRTEAFF,TGTGCCAGCAGTTTAGCTTCACGGCGCACTGAAGCTTTCTTT
few,TRBJ1-5,-,TRBV30,CAWATGTGQPQHF,TGTGCCTGGGCCACGGGGACTGGCCAGCCCCAGCATTTT
many,TRBJ1-5,-,TRBV27,CASSPIGVGQPQHF,TGTGCCAGCAGTCCGATAGGGGTAGGGCAGCCCCAGCATTTT
-,TRBJ1-2,TRBD1,TRBV6-1,CASRGDRGGHGYTF,TGTGCCAGCAGGGGGGACAGGGGAGGTCATGGCTACACCTTC
-,TRBJ1-1,TRBD1,TRBV6-2/TRBV6-3,CASSYSFRGGNTEAFF,TGTGCCAGCAGTTACTCATTTCGAGGGGGCAACACTGAAGCTTTCTTT
many,TRBJ2-7,-,TRBV6-2/TRBV6-3,CASSYALSEQANYEQYF,TGTGCCAGCAGTTACGCCTTGAGTGAACAGGCTAACTACGAGCAGTACTTC
-,TRBJ1-5,-,TRBV11-1,CASSLKERQANQPQHF,TGTGCCAGCAGCTTAAAAGAAAGACAGGCTAATCAGCCCCAGCATTTT
many,TRBJ1-2,-,TRBV4-2,CASSQSGQNHYGYTF,TGTGCCAGCAGCCAATCAGGACAGAACCACTATGGCTACACCTTC